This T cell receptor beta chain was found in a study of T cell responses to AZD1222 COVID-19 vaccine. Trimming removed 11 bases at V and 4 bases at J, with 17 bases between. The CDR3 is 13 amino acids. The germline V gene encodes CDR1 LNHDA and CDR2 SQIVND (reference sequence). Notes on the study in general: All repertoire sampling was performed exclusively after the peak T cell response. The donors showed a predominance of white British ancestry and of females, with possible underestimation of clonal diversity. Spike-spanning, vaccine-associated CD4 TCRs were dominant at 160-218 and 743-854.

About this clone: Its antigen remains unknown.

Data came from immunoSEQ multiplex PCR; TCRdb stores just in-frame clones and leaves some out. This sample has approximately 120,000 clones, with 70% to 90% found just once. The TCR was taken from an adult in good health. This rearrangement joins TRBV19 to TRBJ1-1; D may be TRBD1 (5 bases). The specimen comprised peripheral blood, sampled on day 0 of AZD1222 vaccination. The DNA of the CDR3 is TGTGCCTGCCGTGTCGACAGAGGCACTGAAGCTTTCTTT. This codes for CACRVDRGTEAFF.